The 25 T cell receptor beta chains listed next were all sequenced from one sample in a study of Ad26.COV2.S vaccination and SARS-CoV-2 variants (dated by TCRdb to the early 2020s). The treatment or condition label on this specimen signifies: around 19 received Ad26.COV2.S at low or high dose, single or two shots; 5 received placebo; per-sample allocation not given. For vaccine and placebo recipients, repertoires were sequenced using samples collected on day 63 after the first injection. The library relied on the immunoSEQ multiplex PCR assay. The clones in this table, taken by TCRdb from immuneACCESS, are in-frame only. Not every clone is retained; where verified, under half of the shortfall comes from an unresolved V gene, and the cause of the rest is unknown. Counted in this sample were roughly 320,000 clones; around four fifths of them appeared once. Approximately 2.2% of the sample rests with the top ten.

The specimen comprised peripheral blood, sampled in a trial of Ad26.COV2.S vaccine versus placebo. These receptors all stem from a person aged 18 to 59 who received the Ad26.COV2.S COVID-19 vaccine or a placebo.

The chain has TRBV27 and TRBJ2-7, with TRBD2 matching over 11 bases. The J segment lost 3 bases and the V segment lost 4 bases, leaving 5 bases of the junction unmatched. This CDR3 is 15 amino acids long. The V gene's germline CDR1 is MNHEY and CDR2 SMNVEV (reference sequence). The CDR3 sequence: CASSSLAGGLYEQYF. CDR3 sequence (DNA): TGTGCCAGCAGTTCCTTAGCGGGGGGGCTCTACGAGCAGTACTTC.

The chain carries TRBV28 and TRBJ1-1; 7 bases match TRBD1. V gave up 7 bases and J gave up 4 bases; unmatched junction bases: 9. Germline loops: CDR1 MDHEN, CDR2 SYDVKM. CDR3 length: 14 residues. The CDR3 DNA reads as TGTGCCAGCATCCAAAACGCAGGGGGCACTGAAGCTTTCTTT. Translated: CASIQNAGGTEAFF.

The DNA of the CDR3 is TGTGCCAGCAGTTTATCGGGACACGGTAACTATGGCTACACCTTC. This sequence encodes CASSLSGHGNYGYTF. The V gene is TRBV27, the J gene TRBJ1-2; TRBD1 is a possible D gene (6 bases). The V end was cut by 0 bases, the J end by 1 base, with 9 bases between. The length of the CDR3 is 15 residues. From germline, CDR1 is MNHEY and CDR2 SMNVEV (reference sequence).

The V call is TRBV11-2, the J call TRBJ2-1; 11 positions match TRBD1. Germline-derived CDR1 and CDR2 are SGHAT and FQNNGV. This CDR3 contains 13 residues. With 5 bases clipped from V and 8 bases from J, the junction kept 2 bases outside the gene matches. The CDR3 loop reads CASSLDRGHEQFF. In nucleotides, the CDR3 is TGTGCCAGCAGCCTGGACAGGGGGCATGAGCAGTTCTTC.

J is TRBJ1-6 and V is TRBV28; D ambiguous. The CDR3 is 16 amino acids. Germline V lookup: CDR1 MDHEN, CDR2 SYDVKM. The V end lost 2 bases, the J end lost 8 bases, and 16 bases lay between the germline ends. The CDR3: CASSLVRTAGYSPLHF. CDR3 nucleotides: TGTGCCAGCAGTTTAGTCAGGACCGCGGGCTATTCACCCCTCCACTTT.

The chain combines TRBV27 with TRBJ2-5; D is possibly TRBD1 (6 bases). The CDR3 sequence is 14 residues long. Germline assignment: CDR1 MNHEY and CDR2 SMNVEV (reference sequence). Trimming removed 6 bases at V and 2 bases at J, with 13 bases between. This CDR3 is CASSPLDRQETQYF. The CDR3 DNA follows: TGTGCCAGCAGCCCATTGGACAGACAAGAGACCCAGTACTTC.

The chain is built from TRBV2 and TRBJ1-4; the match to TRBD1 covers 8 bases. Per the germline V gene, CDR1 is SNHLY and CDR2 is FYNNEI. Germline trimming cut 6 bases from V and 10 bases from J; bases unmatched to any gene: 10. This CDR3 is 14 amino acids long. The CDR3 loop is CASRAGGGGGKLFF. DNA for the CDR3: TGTGCCAGCAGAGCAGGGGGCGGGGGTGGAAAACTGTTTTTT.

The gene calls are TRBV11-2 and TRBJ2-5; no firm D call. V dropped 7 bases and J dropped 1 base, with 10 bases sitting between them. The CDR3 has 13 amino acids. Looked up from germline, CDR1 is SGHAT and CDR2 is FQNNGV. The CDR3: CASTRWGQETQYF. The DNA of the CDR3 is TGTGCCAGCACCCGATGGGGCCAAGAGACCCAGTACTTC.

The rearrangement links TRBV14 to TRBJ1-2; possible D gene TRBD1, 6 bases. Germline V CDR1 and CDR2: SGHDN, FVKESK. CDR3 length: 15 residues. V dropped 0 bases and J dropped 5 bases, with 13 bases sitting between them. CDR3 sequence (DNA): TGTGCCAGCAGCCAAGACCTGGGGGCCCCATATGGCTACACCTTC. Protein sequence: CASSQDLGAPYGYTF.

The rearrangement links TRBV7-2 to TRBJ1-2, with D possibly TRBD1 on 5 matching bases. Trimming removed 3 bases from V and 5 bases from J, with 13 bases in between. Per germline, CDR1 SGHTA and CDR2 FQGNSA. The CDR3 is made up of 14 amino acids. DNA for the CDR3: TGTGCCAGCAGCTTCCCGAGGGGAAAATATGGCTACACCTTC. Its translation is CASSFPRGKYGYTF.

V and J are TRBV12-5 and TRBJ2-2; 13 positions agree with TRBD2. The V segment lost 2 bases and the J segment 0 bases; nucleotides outside the gene matches: 9. This CDR3 is built from 20 residues. CDR1 and CDR2 from the germline V gene are LGHNT and FRNRAP. CDR3 residues: CASGLLTSGGTFANTGELFF. The CDR3 bases are TGTGCTAGTGGTTTGTTGACTAGCGGGGGGACCTTCGCGAACACCGGGGAGCTGTTTTTT.

This sequence joins TRBV27 and TRBJ1-1, with 9 bases lining up with TRBD1. Germline values: CDR1 MNHEY, CDR2 SMNVEV (reference sequence). This CDR3 contains 13 residues. V lost 11 bases and J lost 6; bases outside the gene matches: 10. The CDR3 coding sequence is TGTGCCGCTAGGGGAACAGGGGGCTCTGAAGCTTTCTTT. Its translation is CAARGTGGSEAFF.

The V call is TRBV19, the J call TRBJ2-7, with TRBD1 matching over 10 bases. Germline CDR1 LNHDA, CDR2 SQIVND (reference sequence). There are 15 residues in the CDR3. Trimming at V came to 6 bases and at J to 6 bases, leaving 11 bases not matched to a gene. The CDR3 loop reads CASSGRTGGGAEQYF. In nucleotides, the CDR3 is TGTGCCAGTAGCGGGAGGACAGGGGGAGGGGCCGAGCAGTACTTC.

This sequence joins TRBV2 and TRBJ2-1; D is uncertain. The V and J ends lost 3 bases and 4 bases respectively, with 7 bases between them. This CDR3 contains 13 residues. Germline loops: CDR1 SNHLY, CDR2 FYNNEI. CDR3 sequence: CASSEPAYNEQFF. DNA for the CDR3: TGTGCCAGCAGTGAGCCAGCTTACAATGAGCAGTTCTTC. Based on the CDR3 plus reference TRBV2 and TRBJ2-1, the full variable domain is EPEVTQTPSHQVTQMGQEVILRCVPISNHLYFYWYRQILGQKVEFLVSFYNNEISEKSEIFDDQFSVERPDGSNFTLKIRSTKLEDSAMYFCASSEPAYNEQFFGPGTRLTVL.

This clone was seen only once. The gene calls are TRBV6-1 and TRBJ1-5; 7 bases align to TRBD1. The CDR3 has 18 residues. V lost 3 bases to trimming and J lost 6 bases; unmatched junction nucleotides: 17. Germline loops: CDR1 MNHNS, CDR2 SASEGT. DNA for the CDR3: TGTGCCAGCAGTGATAGCATTGTTCTGGGGACAGCGGGTCAGCCCCAGCATTTT. Translating it yields CASSDSIVLGTAGQPQHF.

The chain couples TRBV5-3 to TRBJ1-3; D is undetermined. Being an ORF, TRBV5-3 has a function that is uncertain. CDR3 length equals 15 residues. V shed 0 bases and J shed 0 bases, with 7 bases lying between them. Here the CDR3 reads CARSLVAASGNTIYF. CDR3 DNA: TGTGCCAGAAGCTTGGTAGCAGCCTCTGGAAACACCATATATTTT.

V and J are TRBV6-5 and TRBJ1-1; D not resolved. V was shortened by 0 bases and J by 4 bases, with 9 bases between the two germline ends. The CDR3 is made up of 14 amino acids. Germline CDR1 MNHEY, CDR2 SVGAGI. The CDR3 sequence: CASSYSLRGTEAFF. Written as DNA, the CDR3 is TGTGCCAGCAGTTACTCTCTGCGGGGCACTGAAGCTTTCTTT.

V usage is TRBV2 and J usage is TRBJ2-3; D perhaps matches TRBD2 (7 bases). CDR1 is SNHLY and CDR2 is FYNNEI in the germline V gene. The CDR3 is 15 amino acids. The V and J ends lost 1 base and 6 bases respectively, with 14 bases between them. This CDR3 reads CASSEVGGAIDTQYF. The CDR3 coding sequence is TGTGCCAGCAGTGAAGTGGGGGGGGCCATCGATACGCAGTATTTT.

This clone was seen only once. J is TRBJ2-7 and V is TRBV5-4, with D possibly TRBD1 on 5 matching bases. This CDR3 spans 13 amino acids. The V and J ends lost 7 bases and 6 bases respectively, with 17 bases between them. The germline CDR1 and CDR2 sequences are SGHNT and YYREEE (reference sequence). This CDR3 reads CASLERGRPEQYF. The CDR3 DNA reads as TGTGCCAGCCTCGAAAGGGGTAGACCCGAGCAGTACTTC.

The rearrangement uses TRBV2 and TRBJ1-5; 7 bases match TRBD1. Germline V gene lookup returns CDR1 SNHLY and CDR2 FYNNEI. After removal of 1 base from V and 7 bases from J, the junction contained 1 base not matched to a gene. The CDR3 is 13 residues long. The CDR3 loop is CASSEVQGQPQHF. The CDR3 nucleotides are TGTGCCAGCAGTGAAGTACAGGGGCAGCCCCAGCATTTT.

This chain connects TRBV27 to TRBJ1-6; 10 positions agree with TRBD1. This CDR3 region has 15 residues. With V trimmed by 2 bases and J by 6 bases, 1 base remained unmatched. Germline CDR1 and CDR2: MNHEY and SMNVEV (reference sequence). CDR3 loop: CASSLRTGGNSPLHF. The CDR3 DNA is TGTGCCAGCAGTTTACGGACAGGGGGTAATTCACCCCTCCACTTT.

The V gene is TRBV21-1, the J gene TRBJ2-3; the D call of TRBD2 is as the table states it, not checked on the DNA. TRBV21-1 is deemed a pseudogene. The CDR3 has 16 amino acids. CDR3 sequence reads: CASRPWLAGGTDTQYF. The CDR3, as DNA: TGTGCCAGCAGACCGTGGCTAGCGGGGGGAACAGATACGCAGTATTTT.

The J gene is TRBJ1-1, the V gene TRBV18; D ambiguous. CDR3 length equals 15 residues. CDR1 is KGHSH and CDR2 is LQKENI in the germline V gene. Trimming stripped 6 bases from V and 4 bases from J, with 18 bases between. CDR3 sequence reads: CASSTQAGVSTEAFF. The CDR3 bases are TGTGCCAGCTCGACTCAGGCAGGAGTCTCCACTGAAGCTTTCTTT.

The chain has TRBV10-2 and TRBJ2-2, with 15 bases identical to TRBD2. The V and J ends lost 4 bases and 6 bases, in that order; junction bases with no gene match: 9. The CDR3 has 18 residues. Germline loops: CDR1 WSHSY, CDR2 SAAADI. The CDR3 sequence: CASSGRTSGGARPGELFF. Written as DNA, the CDR3 is TGCGCCAGCAGTGGGCGGACTAGCGGGGGGGCGAGGCCCGGGGAGCTGTTTTTT.

This clone came up a few times. The chain has TRBV5-1 and TRBJ1-1, with 8 bases identical to TRBD1. CDR1 is SGHRS and CDR2 is YFSETQ in the germline V gene. V shed 5 bases and J 4 bases; nucleotides not matched to a gene: 10. CDR3 length equals 15 residues. The CDR3 DNA is TGCGCCAGCAGACCTCGGACAGGGCTGCCCACTGAAGCTTTCTTT. The encoded protein is CASRPRTGLPTEAFF.